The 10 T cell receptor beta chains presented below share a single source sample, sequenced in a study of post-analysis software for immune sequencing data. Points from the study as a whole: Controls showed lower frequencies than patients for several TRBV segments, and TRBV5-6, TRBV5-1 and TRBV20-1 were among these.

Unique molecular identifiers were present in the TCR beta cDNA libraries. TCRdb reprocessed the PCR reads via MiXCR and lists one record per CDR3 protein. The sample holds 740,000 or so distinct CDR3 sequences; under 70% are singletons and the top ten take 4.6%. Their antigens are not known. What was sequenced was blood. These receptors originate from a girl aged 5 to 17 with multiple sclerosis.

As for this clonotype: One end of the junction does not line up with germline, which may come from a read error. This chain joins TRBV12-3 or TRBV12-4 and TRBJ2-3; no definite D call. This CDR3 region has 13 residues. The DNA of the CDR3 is TGTGCCGGCAGTTTCGTGACAAGGGATACGCAGTATTTT. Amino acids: CAGSFVTRDTQYF.

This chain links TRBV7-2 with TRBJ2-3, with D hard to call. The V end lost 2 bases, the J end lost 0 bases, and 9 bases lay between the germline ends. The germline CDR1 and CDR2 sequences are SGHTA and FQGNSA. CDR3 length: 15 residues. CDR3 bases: TGTGCCAGCAGCTTAATTGGCTTTAGCACAGATACGCAGTATTTT. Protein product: CASSLIGFSTDTQYF.

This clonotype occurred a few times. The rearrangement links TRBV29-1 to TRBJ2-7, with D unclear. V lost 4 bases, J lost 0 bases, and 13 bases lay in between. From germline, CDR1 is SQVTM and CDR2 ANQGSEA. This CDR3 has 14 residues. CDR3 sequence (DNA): TGCAGCGTTGGCCAGCGCCTGAGCTCCTACGAGCAGTACTTC. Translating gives CSVGQRLSSYEQYF.

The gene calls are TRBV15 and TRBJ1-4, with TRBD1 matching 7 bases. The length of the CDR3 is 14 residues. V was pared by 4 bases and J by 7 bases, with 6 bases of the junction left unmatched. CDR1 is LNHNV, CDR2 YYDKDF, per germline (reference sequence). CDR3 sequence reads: CATSNDRDSEKLFF. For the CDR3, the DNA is TGTGCCACCAGCAATGACAGGGACAGTGAAAAACTGTTTTTT.

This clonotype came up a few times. The CDR3 loop is CASSPTGPTYEQYF. For the CDR3, the DNA is TGCGCCAGCAGCCCGACAGGGCCGACATACGAGCAGTACTTC. V usage is TRBV5-1 and J usage is TRBJ2-7, with 7 bases identical to TRBD1. The CDR3 sequence is 14 residues long. V was clipped by 4 bases and J by 4 bases; unmatched bases: 8. From germline, CDR1 is SGHRS and CDR2 YFSETQ.

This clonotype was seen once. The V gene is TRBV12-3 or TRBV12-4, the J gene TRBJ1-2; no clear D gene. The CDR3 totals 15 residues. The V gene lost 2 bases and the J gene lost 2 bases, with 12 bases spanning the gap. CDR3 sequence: CASSLSISLNYGYTF. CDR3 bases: TGTGCCAGCAGTTTAAGTATTTCCTTAAACTATGGCTACACCTTC.

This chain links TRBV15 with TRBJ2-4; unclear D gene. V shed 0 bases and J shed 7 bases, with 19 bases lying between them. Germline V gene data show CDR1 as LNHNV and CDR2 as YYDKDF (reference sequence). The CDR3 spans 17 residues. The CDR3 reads CATSRDQSGPLGNIQYF. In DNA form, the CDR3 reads TGTGCCACCAGCAGAGATCAGTCCGGGCCCCTCGGTAACATTCAGTACTTC.

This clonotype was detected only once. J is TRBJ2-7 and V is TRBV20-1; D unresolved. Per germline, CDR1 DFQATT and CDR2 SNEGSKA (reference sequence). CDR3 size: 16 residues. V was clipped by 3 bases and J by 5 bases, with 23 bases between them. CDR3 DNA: TGCAGTGCTAGGGACCTCTGGGCCCCCGAATTAGACGAGCAGTACTTC. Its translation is CSARDLWAPELDEQYF.

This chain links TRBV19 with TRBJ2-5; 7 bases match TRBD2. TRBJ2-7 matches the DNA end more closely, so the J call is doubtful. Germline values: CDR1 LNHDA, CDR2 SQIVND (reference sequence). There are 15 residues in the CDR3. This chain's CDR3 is CASRGPGRGLYEQYF. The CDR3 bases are TGTGCCAGTAGAGGCCCGGGGAGGGGTCTGTACGAGCAGTACTTC.

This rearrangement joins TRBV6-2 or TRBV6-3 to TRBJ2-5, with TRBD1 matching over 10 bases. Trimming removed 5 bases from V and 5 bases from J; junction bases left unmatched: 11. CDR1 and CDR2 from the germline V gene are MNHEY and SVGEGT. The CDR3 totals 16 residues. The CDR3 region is CASSSIPGQGPETQYF. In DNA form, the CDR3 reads TGTGCCAGCAGTAGCATACCGGGACAGGGGCCCGAGACCCAGTACTTC.